Following are 21 T cell receptor beta chains from one sample sequenced in a study of T cells in women clearing cervical HPV infection. Measured with immunoSEQ multiplex PCR; TCRdb has only the in-frame clones, and not every one. This sample's table has 30,000 or so clones. The sequenced sample consisted of blood buffy coat. The origin of the receptors is a woman between 18 and 75 years old with a cervical HPV16 infection that either progressed to CIN3+ or cleared (not recorded which).

As regards this clone: The read is 3 residues too short to cover the CDR3 end, so that end is filled in from the germline J gene. This chain links TRBV11-1 with TRBJ2-2; 10 positions match TRBD1. The CDR3 covers 15 residues. The V gene's germline CDR1 is SGHAT and CDR2 FQDESV (reference sequence). V shed 5 bases, J shed 1 base, and the junction held 1 base outside the gene matches. CDR3 amino acids: CASSRDRGNTGELFF. The CDR3 DNA, read in part, is TGTGCCAGCAGCCGGGACAGGGGGAACACCGGGGAG.

On this clone itself: The observed sequence ends 3 residues before the CDR3 terminus, with the missing tail filled in from the germline J gene. The V call is TRBV20-1, the J call TRBJ2-3, with D tentatively TRBD1 (6 bases). This CDR3 is 14 amino acids long. Looked up from germline, CDR1 is DFQATT and CDR2 is SNEGSKA (reference sequence). Trimming stripped 1 base from V and 4 bases from J, with 12 bases between. CDR3 sequence: CSARVQGIPDTQYF. The sequenced CDR3 bases are TGCAGTGCTAGAGTGCAGGGGATCCCAGATACG.

Of note for this clone: The read stops 3 residues short of the end of the CDR3; the missing end is completed from the germline J gene. V is TRBV20-1 and J is TRBJ1-1; D possibly corresponds to TRBD1 (5 bases). V gave up 2 bases and J gave up 0 bases, with 13 bases separating them. The V gene's germline CDR1 is DFQATT and CDR2 SNEGSKA (reference sequence). The CDR3 runs to 15 residues. The CDR3 DNA, read in part, is TGCAGTGCTAGATCTGTTCAGGGCATGAACACTGAA. Protein: CSARSVQGMNTE. The entire CDR3 sequence reads CSARSVQGMNTEAFF.

For this clone: Read coverage stops 3 residues before the CDR3 terminus; the germline J gene supplies the remainder. The chain employs TRBV18 and TRBJ1-2; 8 bases fit TRBD1. The CDR3 extends over 17 amino acids. Germline V gene data show CDR1 as KGHSH and CDR2 as LQKENI. CDR3 region: CASSPRQGQPHNYDYTF. CDR3 DNA (partial): TGTGCCAGCTCACCACGACAGGGGCAACCGCATAATTACGAC.

About this clone itself: The read terminates 3 residues before the CDR3 end, so the remaining end is supplied by the germline J gene. This rearrangement joins TRBV4-2 to TRBJ2-5; D possibly corresponds to TRBD2 (5 bases). Germline V lookup: CDR1 LGHNA, CDR2 YNFKEQ. V lost 2 bases and J lost 1, with 5 bases in between. CDR3 length: 13 amino acids. The chain's CDR3 is CASSQSGQETQYF. The sequenced part of the CDR3 DNA is TGTGCCAGCAGCCAAAGCGGCCAAGAGACC.

A note on this clone: The read finishes 3 residues shy of the CDR3 end, and the germline J gene is used to complete it. The chain has TRBV18 and TRBJ1-5; D perhaps matches TRBD1 (5 bases). CDR3 length: 17 amino acids. V was shortened by 0 bases and J by 2 bases, with 14 bases between the two germline ends. CDR1 and CDR2 (germline): KGHSH, LQKENI. Here the CDR3 reads CASSPPGGTLGNQPQHF. The CDR3 DNA, read in part, is TGTGCCAGCTCACCACCGGGGGGGACCCTCGGCAATCAGCCC.

Comment on this clone: The CDR3 end falls 3 residues outside the read, so it is completed with the germline J gene. The chain links TRBV20-1 to TRBJ2-3; D is possibly TRBD2 (6 bases). The CDR3 is 14 amino acids. CDR1 is DFQATT, CDR2 SNEGSKA, per germline (reference sequence). V lost 2 bases to trimming and J lost 6 bases, with 15 bases between them. The CDR3 DNA, read in part, is TGCAGTGCTAGATCTCCGGGACTCCACGATACG. Translated, it gives CSARSPGLHDT. The CDR3, in full, reads CSARSPGLHDTQYF.

As for this clone: Read data end 3 residues before the CDR3 end; the end is taken from the germline J gene. This chain links TRBV19 with TRBJ1-2; 8 positions match TRBD1. CDR3 length: 14 residues. Germline values: CDR1 LNHDA, CDR2 SQIVND (reference sequence). The sequenced CDR3 bases are TGTGCCAGTAGTGACCGGACAGGGCTAGGGGAC. Amino acid sequence: CASSDRTGLGD. The whole CDR3 protein reads CASSDRTGLGDYTF.

A note on this clone: The CDR3 end is not reached by the read, which stops 3 residues before it; the germline J gene fills it in. This chain links TRBV19 with TRBJ1-1, with 8 bases matching TRBD1. CDR1 and CDR2 from the germline V gene are LNHDA and SQIVND (reference sequence). The CDR3 length is 14 residues. V gave up 7 bases and J gave up 4 bases; unmatched junction bases: 8. The sequenced CDR3 bases are TGTGCCAGTATCCCCGACAGGGGCGTCACTGAA. This sequence encodes CASIPDRGVTE. In full, the CDR3 reads CASIPDRGVTEAFF.

The CDR3 spells CASRTLARTVYGYTF. CDR3 bases read: TGTGCCAGCAGAACCCTGGCACGCACAGTCTATGGC. The chain combines TRBV6-2 or TRBV6-3 with TRBJ1-2; D uncertain. The read halts 3 residues ahead of the CDR3 end, with the missing end drawn from the germline J gene. Deletions cut 6 bases from V and 4 bases from J, with 18 bases between. The CDR3 runs to 15 residues. Germline V gene data show CDR1 as MNHEY and CDR2 as SVGEGT.

Notes on this clone: The DNA ends 3 residues before the CDR3 does, and the rest of the CDR3 is filled in from the germline J gene. The chain couples TRBV6-2 or TRBV6-3 to TRBJ2-3; unclear D gene. Germline CDR1 and CDR2: MNHEY and SVGEGT. The ends were cut back, 3 bases at V and 4 bases at J, with 5 bases in the middle. The CDR3 consists of 12 residues. The covered CDR3 bases are TGTGCCAGCAGTTATCCCGCAGATACG. It yields the protein CASSYPADT. The CDR3 in its entirety is CASSYPADTQYF.

In the case of this clone: The CDR3 is cut off 3 residues early in the read; its end comes from the germline J gene. V and J are TRBV19 and TRBJ2-1; 12 nucleotides match TRBD2. The CDR3 runs to 17 residues. The V gene's germline CDR1 is LNHDA and CDR2 SQIVND (reference sequence). J gave up 4 bases and V 5 bases, and 9 bases lay outside the gene matches. Partial CDR3 DNA: TGTGCCAGTAGTCCCCAGGGGACTAGCGGGCTTTACAATGAG. Translated: CASSPQGTSGLYNE. The whole CDR3 sequence is CASSPQGTSGLYNEQFF.

About this clone itself: The read ends 3 residues before the CDR3 terminus; that terminus is restored from the germline J gene. V and J are TRBV13 and TRBJ2-1, with a possible D match to TRBD1 (5 bases). Germline V CDR1 and CDR2: PRHDT, FYEKMQ (reference sequence). Deletions cut 2 bases from V and 4 bases from J, with 12 bases between. CDR3 length: 15 amino acids. CDR3 sequence: CASSLPPRQYNEQFF. The covered CDR3 bases are TGTGCCAGCAGCTTACCCCCCAGACAGTACAATGAG.

This CDR3 is CASSREGEFYEQYF. Incomplete CDR3 DNA: TGCGCCAGCAGCCGGGAGGGGGAATTCTACGAG. The chain links TRBV4-1 to TRBJ2-7; TRBD2 might be the D (7 bases). The CDR3 extends 3 residues past the end of the read, so its final part is completed from the germline J gene. CDR1 is MGHRA, CDR2 YSYEKL, per germline. V lost 4 bases and J lost 3, with 13 bases in between. The CDR3 runs 14 residues.

Remarks on this clone: The read ends 3 residues early relative to the CDR3; the germline J gene fills the gap. V is TRBV29-1 and J is TRBJ2-7; 9 bases line up with TRBD2. Germline CDR1 reads SQVTM; CDR2 reads ANQGSEA. V lost 6 bases and J lost 4; bases outside the gene matches: 7. The CDR3 is 13 residues long. The covered CDR3 bases are TGCAGCGTCGGCGGGAGGGTCGGATACGAG. Translation: CSVGGRVGYE. The whole CDR3 sequence is CSVGGRVGYEQYF.

As to this clone: Its ends do not fully match the called genes, so a read error is possible. The observed sequence ends 3 residues before the CDR3 terminus, with the missing tail filled in from the germline J gene. The rearrangement joins TRBV4-2 to TRBJ2-2, with 7 bases matching TRBD1. The germline CDR1 and CDR2 sequences are LGHNA and YNFKEQ. This CDR3 is 17 amino acids long. The CDR3 reads CASSQEVGQGDTGELFF. Partial CDR3 DNA: TGCGCCAGCAGCCAAGAAGTAGGGCAGGGGGACACCGGGGAG.

In regard to this clone: The read ends 3 residues early relative to the CDR3; the germline J gene fills the gap. The J gene is TRBJ2-5, the V gene TRBV10-1; TRBD2 might be the D (6 bases). Trimming stripped 10 bases from V and 5 bases from J, with 23 bases between. The germline CDR1 and CDR2 sequences are WNHNN and SYGVQD (reference sequence). This CDR3 contains 15 residues. The DNA read from the CDR3 is TGCGCCACAAACCCGGGGGACGAACCTAGGGAGACC. Amino acid sequence: CATNPGDEPRET. The whole CDR3 region reads CATNPGDEPRETQYF.

Remarks on this clone: The read terminates 3 residues before the CDR3 end, so the remaining end is supplied by the germline J gene. V and J are TRBV19 and TRBJ2-7; D is possibly TRBD1 (5 bases). V dropped 6 bases and J dropped 1 base, with 10 bases sitting between them. Germline CDR1 LNHDA, CDR2 SQIVND (reference sequence). The CDR3 totals 13 residues. CDR3 DNA (partial): TGTGCCAGTAGCGTGACAGCTTCCTACGAG. Amino acids: CASSVTASYE. The full CDR3 reads CASSVTASYEQYF.

On this clone itself: The read stops 3 residues short of the end of the CDR3; the missing end is completed from the germline J gene. V is TRBV7-8 and J is TRBJ2-7; TRBD2 matches 9 bases. Germline V gives CDR1 SGHVS, CDR2 FQNEAQ. This CDR3 has 16 amino acids. V gave up 1 base and J gave up 5 bases; unmatched junction bases: 9. The CDR3 DNA, read in part, is TGTGCCAGCAGCTTAGTAGGGCGGGGGGGTAGTGACGAG. Protein sequence: CASSLVGRGGSDE. The whole CDR3 sequence reads CASSLVGRGGSDEQYF. Complete variable domain (other parts from reference TRBV7-8 and TRBJ2-7): GAGVSQSPRYKVAKRGQDVALRCDPISGHVSLFWYQQALGQGPEFLTYFQNEAQLDKSGLPSDRFFAERPEGSVSTLKIQRTQQEDSAVYLCASSLVGRGGSDEQYFGPGTRLTVT.

With respect to this clone: Read data end 3 residues before the CDR3 end; the end is taken from the germline J gene. The V call is TRBV7-6, the J call TRBJ1-2; 9 bases agree with TRBD1. The CDR3 sequence is 18 residues long. Looked up from germline, CDR1 is SGHVS and CDR2 is FNYEAQ. J lost 4 bases, V lost 2 bases, and 14 bases had no gene match. The CDR3: CASSLSEQQGALIYGYTF. Incomplete CDR3 DNA: TGTGCCAGCAGCTTATCGGAACAACAGGGGGCTCTAATCTATGGC.

Remarks on this clone: The read comes to an end 3 residues before the CDR3 does, leaving the germline J gene to fill in the end. This sequence joins TRBV20-1 and TRBJ1-3, with 9 bases matching TRBD1. Germline values: CDR1 DFQATT, CDR2 SNEGSKA (reference sequence). Trimming removed 2 bases from V and 0 bases from J; junction bases left unmatched: 5. This CDR3 has 16 amino acids. Partial CDR3 DNA: TGCAGTGCTAGATGGGGACAGGGAAACTCTGGAAACACC. This sequence encodes CSARWGQGNSGNT. The CDR3 in full is CSARWGQGNSGNTIYF.